Listed below are T cell receptor beta chains from one sample, sequenced in a study of long-term antiretroviral therapy in people with HIV. TCRdb's copy holds only in-frame clones and misses some; the assay was immunoSEQ multiplex PCR. The sample contains 25,000 to 30,000 clones, less than 90% of which appear only once. The sequences come from unsorted PBMCs, collected 0.4 years after starting antiretroviral therapy. These receptors were taken from a man between 18 and 35 years old with HIV. CDR3s include the opening cysteine and the closing phenylalanine or tryptophan.

v_call: TRBV7-9; cdr3_aa: CASSLTGGGRMAYGYTF
v_call: TRBV7-9; cdr3_aa: CASSSNFLGYGYTF
v_call: TRBV10-3; cdr3_aa: CAIGGSTDTQYF
v_call: TRBV7-3; cdr3_aa: CASSIGQSRYNEQFF
v_call: TRBV5-3; cdr3_aa: CARSLGYWTSGGKDTQYF
v_call: TRBV28; cdr3_aa: CASSSPVVQFF
v_call: TRBV4-3; cdr3_aa: CASSQDATNYEQYF
v_call: TRBV19; cdr3_aa: CASMPRGPNTEAFF
v_call: TRBV7-6; cdr3_aa: CASSSTYGQGQIIGYTF
v_call: TRBV7-3; cdr3_aa: CASSLAAGGGNEAFF
v_call: TRBV29-1; cdr3_aa: CSVDPGQGGNTIYF
v_call: TRBV5-1; cdr3_aa: CASSFGGGNEQFF
v_call: TRBV10-2; cdr3_aa: CASSEYPPSADEQYF
v_call: TRBV7-9; cdr3_aa: CASSMTRVTLGTDTQYF
v_call: TRBV19; cdr3_aa: CASSLTAPLNTEAFF
v_call: TRBV6-5; cdr3_aa: CASSSSTGYTEAFF
v_call: TRBV19; cdr3_aa: CASSMSGAGEQYF
v_call: TRBV6-1; cdr3_aa: CASSEGTGRRMNTEAFF
v_call: TRBV27; cdr3_aa: CASSLFPAGTRGYEQYF
v_call: TRBV5-1; cdr3_aa: CASSLRTGADEQYF
v_call: TRBV2; cdr3_aa: CASSEDRVIEQFF
v_call: TRBV11-2; cdr3_aa: CASSRGTGGFNEQFF
v_call: TRBV19; cdr3_aa: CASSMVRGNEQFF
v_call: TRBV10-3; cdr3_aa: CAISESGETGANVLTF
v_call: TRBV9; cdr3_aa: CASSASGTKNTEAFF
v_call: TRBV11-2; cdr3_aa: CASSFSPPGNIQYF
v_call: TRBV6-5; cdr3_aa: CASRVTERETQYF
v_call: TRBV2; cdr3_aa: CASAGTPNTGELFF
v_call: TRBV14; cdr3_aa: CASSLATNEKLFF
v_call: TRBV5-4; cdr3_aa: CASSLSTDTQYF
v_call: TRBV7-6; cdr3_aa: CASSFRTGRQETQYF
v_call: TRBV5-8; cdr3_aa: CASSAGDSQFRDTEAFF
v_call: TRBV15; cdr3_aa: CATSTGTGDTGELFF
v_call: TRBV11-2; cdr3_aa: CASSPGTGDEQYF
v_call: TRBV4-1; cdr3_aa: CASSQDRGRGFGQPQHF
v_call: TRBV6-5; cdr3_aa: CASSSGLVDYEQYF
v_call: TRBV7-9; cdr3_aa: CASKATATGLGAFF
v_call: TRBV9; cdr3_aa: CASSVVPGWYEQYF
v_call: TRBV5-1; cdr3_aa: CASSLPSINDNEQFF
v_call: TRBV2; cdr3_aa: CASTLAGSYNEQFF
v_call: TRBV4-2; cdr3_aa: CASSTYGRGAANEKLFF
v_call: TRBV18; cdr3_aa: CASSPKAMNTEAFF
v_call: TRBV7-3; cdr3_aa: CASSLNGPPNEKLFF
v_call: TRBV4-1; cdr3_aa: CASSPPSLVYGYTF
v_call: TRBV6-1; cdr3_aa: CASSVAESQPQHF
v_call: TRBV9; cdr3_aa: CASSVAGDTEAFF
v_call: TRBV5-4; cdr3_aa: CASSLQGFSYEQYF
v_call: TRBV11-2; cdr3_aa: CASKSDSSTGELFF
v_call: TRBV6-4; cdr3_aa: CASSEDAGSSYEQYF
v_call: TRBV16; cdr3_aa: CASILSWGNYGYTF
v_call: TRBV28; cdr3_aa: CASSLGLHSGNTIYF
v_call: TRBV25-1; cdr3_aa: CASSEVGATEAFF
v_call: TRBV15; cdr3_aa: CATSRDLTGTDGYTF
v_call: TRBV4-3; cdr3_aa: CASSQGRNRGEKLFF